Below are 11 T cell receptor beta chains sequenced from a single sample in a study of blood T cell repertoires in COVID-19 (dated by TCRdb to the early 2020s). Libraries were prepared through the immunoSEQ multiplex PCR assay. Entries here come from immuneACCESS through TCRdb and include only in-frame sequences with V and J called. Some clones fail to appear in such tables; in the studies checked, an unresolved V gene covers under half of the shortfall, and the cause of the remainder is unknown. Counted in this sample were approximately 100,000 clones; about 85% of them appeared once. The ten largest account for under 4% of the sample. Sequencing input: peripheral blood. The receptors come from a man in his forties or fifties in a cohort sampled during active COVID-19.

The CDR3 bases are TGTGCCAGCAGCCCCCGAGCCAGGGGGACTGAAGCTTTCTTT. Translated, it gives CASSPRARGTEAFF. This chain joins TRBV13 and TRBJ1-1; 7 nucleotides agree with TRBD1. Germline V gene lookup returns CDR1 PRHDT and CDR2 FYEKMQ (reference sequence). The CDR3 has 14 residues. The ends lost 5 bases at V and 5 bases at J; junction bases unmatched: 8. The complete variable domain, with remaining parts taken from reference TRBV13 and TRBJ1-1, reads AAGVIQSPRHLIKEKRETATLKCYPIPRHDTVYWYQQGPGQDPQFLISFYEKMQSDKGSIPDRFSAQQFSDYHSELNMSSLELGDSALYFCASSPRARGTEAFFGQGTRLTVV.

The J gene is TRBJ2-6, the V gene TRBV18; 11 bases are a match to TRBD1. The CDR3 is 17 residues long. Germline V gene data show CDR1 as KGHSH and CDR2 as LQKENI. V dropped 3 bases and J dropped 2; count of bases not matched to a gene: 3. CDR3 sequence reads: CASSPGQGATGANVLTF. DNA for the CDR3: TGTGCCAGCTCACCTGGACAGGGGGCTACTGGGGCCAACGTCCTGACTTTC.

The chain recombines TRBV28 with TRBJ1-2; D not certain. Trimming pared 5 bases from V and 5 bases from J, leaving 12 bases between. The CDR3 covers 13 residues. In germline, CDR1 is MDHEN, CDR2 SYDVKM. CDR3 sequence (DNA): TGTGCCAGCAGTGTCCCAGCGGGTTATGGCTACACCTTC. As protein: CASSVPAGYGYTF.

The chain recombines TRBV6-5 with TRBJ1-1; D unresolved. The CDR3 contains 12 residues. Germline V gives CDR1 MNHEY, CDR2 SVGAGI. The CDR3 DNA reads as TGTGCTACGAATGACGGGTACACTGAAGCTTTCTTT. Amino acids: CATNDGYTEAFF.

V usage is TRBV7-9 and J usage is TRBJ2-5; D ambiguous. CDR3 length equals 13 residues. Germline V gene data show CDR1 as SEHNR and CDR2 as FQNEAQ (reference sequence). Deletions cut 0 bases from V and 9 bases from J, with 11 bases between. The CDR3 nucleotides read TGTGCCAGCAGCTTAGCGCCCAGGATGGCCCAGTACTTC. It codes for CASSLAPRMAQYF.

The chain employs TRBV6-6 and TRBJ1-1; the D is unclear. This CDR3 comprises 14 residues. Between the trimmed V and J ends, which lost 5 bases and 3 bases, there was a span of 13 bases. Germline V gene sequence: CDR1 MNHNY, CDR2 SVGAGI (reference sequence). The CDR3 sequence: CASSGQDWHTEAFF. The CDR3 DNA follows: TGTGCCAGCAGTGGCCAGGACTGGCACACTGAAGCTTTCTTT.

The gene calls are TRBV11-2 and TRBJ1-6, with D hard to call. V was shortened by 1 base and J by 12 bases, with 10 bases between the two germline ends. The CDR3 totals 13 residues. Germline CDR1 and CDR2: SGHAT and FQNNGV. The CDR3 DNA is TGTGCCAGCAGCTTAGTCCTCGGTCGACCCCTCCACTTT. Its protein product is CASSLVLGRPLHF.

The chain links TRBV2 to TRBJ1-5; possible D gene TRBD1, 6 bases. Germline V CDR1 and CDR2: SNHLY, FYNNEI. The CDR3 runs to 15 residues. Trimming removed 7 bases at V and 8 bases at J, with 21 bases between. The CDR3, as DNA: TGTGCCAGCACTGCGGACAGCTCCGGGGGGGAGCCCCAGCATTTT. Protein sequence: CASTADSSGGEPQHF.

V and J are TRBV4-2 and TRBJ2-5, with 10 bases that match TRBD2. Unmatched junction bases numbered 7, after V lost 1 base and J lost 5 bases. Germline V gives CDR1 LGHNA, CDR2 YNFKEQ. The CDR3 covers 16 residues. CDR3 amino acids: CASSQVWASGGETQYF. As DNA, the CDR3 is TGTGCCAGCAGCCAAGTTTGGGCTAGCGGGGGTGAGACCCAGTACTTC.

V gene TRBV5-1 combines with J gene TRBJ2-1; 8 positions match TRBD2. There are 15 residues in the CDR3. J lost 7 bases, V lost 0 bases, and 6 bases had no gene match. Germline V gene sequence: CDR1 SGHRS, CDR2 YFSETQ. The CDR3 bases are TGCGCCAGCAGCTTGGGAGCGGGAGCGGGTAATGAGCAGTTCTTC. The encoded protein is CASSLGAGAGNEQFF.

The gene calls are TRBV7-5 and TRBJ2-7; TRBD1, the table's D call, lacks a check against the DNA. TRBV7-5 is a pseudogene. The CDR3 has 14 residues. This CDR3 reads CARSLGRGSNEQYF. The CDR3 coding sequence is TGTGCCAGAAGCCTGGGTAGGGGCTCCAACGAGCAGTACTTC.